This TCR beta chain appears in the sequencing data of a study of shared clonotypes between healthy human individuals. As for this clone: Its cognate antigen is unknown.

Profiling relied on immunoSEQ multiplex PCR, and the TCRdb table lists in-frame clones only, not all of them. The sample shows over a million clones, roughly 74% of them seen only once. The CDR3 loop spans 13 amino acids. The V gene lost 2 bases and the J gene lost 5 bases, with 10 bases spanning the gap. Germline V lookup: CDR1 MNHNS, CDR2 SASEGT. Study-wide results and limits: Non-shared clonotypes were found to have lower generation probabilities than the clonotypes that were shared by all four of the sorted-subset donors.

Donors included only healthy HIV-negative adults lacking recent acute infections or vaccinations. The TCR originated in a man aged 18 to 29 in good health. Some clones in this sample may be carry-over from other donors' samples. This rearrangement joins TRBV6-1 to TRBJ2-7; TRBD2 is a possible D gene (6 bases). The sample taken for sequencing was memory CD4+ T cells from PBMCs. Noted subset: CD45RA-negative fraction. For the CDR3, the DNA is TGTGCCAGCAGTGAACACGGGGGTGACGAGCAGTACTTC. Protein product: CASSEHGGDEQYF.